Below are 21 T cell receptor beta chains sequenced from a single sample in a study of T cells in Graves' hyperthyroidism and ophthalmopathy. Amplified TCR beta CDR3 regions came from RNA transcripts. TCR CDR3 regions were first amplified by RT-PCR with HTBI primers. TCRdb reprocessed the multiplex PCR reads via MiXCR and lists one record per CDR3 protein. This sample has about 610,000 distinct CDR3 sequences, with 16% found just once. The material sequenced was blood. The origin of the receptors is a woman aged 40 to 50 with Graves' ophthalmopathy.

Ten or more counts support this clonotype. The chain has TRBV18 and TRBJ2-5; D gene unclear. V gave up 3 bases and J gave up 0 bases, with 8 bases separating them. The CDR3 runs to 14 residues. Germline assignment: CDR1 KGHSH and CDR2 LQKENI. CDR3 in DNA: TGTGCCAGCTCACCCACCAACGACCAAGAGACCCAGTACTTC. Translating it yields CASSPTNDQETQYF.

This clonotype was counted ten times or more. This chain joins TRBV28 and TRBJ1-2; 10 nucleotides align to TRBD1. After removal of 3 bases from V and 6 bases from J, the junction contained 7 bases not matched to a gene. Germline V gene sequence: CDR1 MDHEN, CDR2 SYDVKM. The CDR3 is 15 amino acids. This chain's CDR3 is CASSFVGQGRNGYTF. In DNA, the CDR3 is TGTGCCAGCAGTTTTGTGGGACAGGGGCGGAATGGCTACACCTTC.

This chain connects TRBV5-1 to TRBJ1-4; D is undetermined. The CDR3 sequence is 17 residues long. CDR1 and CDR2 (germline): SGHRS, YFSETQ. The V gene lost 4 bases and the J gene lost 5 bases, with 21 bases spanning the gap. In DNA, the CDR3 is TGCGCCAGCAGCCCGAGGTCGGCGGCCGGCGGAAATGAAAAACTGTTTTTT. It encodes CASSPRSAAGGNEKLFF.

This clonotype was observed at least ten times. The CDR3 here is CASSTLYVDEQFF. Here the CDR3 DNA reads TGTGCCAGCAGCACCCTTTATGTGGATGAGCAGTTCTTC. V is TRBV7-2 and J is TRBJ2-1; the D is unclear. In germline, CDR1 is SGHTA, CDR2 FQGNSA. This CDR3 spans 13 amino acids. V dropped 5 bases and J dropped 8 bases, with 13 bases sitting between them.

At least ten counts were recorded for this clonotype. This chain uses TRBV7-9 with TRBJ1-1; D is unclear. Germline values: CDR1 SEHNR, CDR2 FQNEAQ (reference sequence). Trimming pared 0 bases from V and 3 bases from J, leaving 11 bases between. CDR3 length: 15 residues. CDR3 bases: TGTGCCAGCAGCTTAGCAGAGCCCAGGCACACTGAAGCTTTCTTT. Protein sequence: CASSLAEPRHTEAFF.

The chain links TRBV30 to TRBJ2-1, with 8 positions matching TRBD2. The ends lost 8 bases at V and 8 bases at J; junction bases unmatched: 17. CDR3 size: 15 residues. Germline assignment: CDR1 GTSNPN and CDR2 SVGIG (reference sequence). The CDR3 spells CARGVTGGRRDEQFF. CDR3 in DNA: TGTGCCAGGGGCGTAACGGGGGGGCGCCGCGATGAGCAGTTCTTC. The full variable domain, its missing parts supplied by reference TRBV30 and TRBJ2-1, is SQTIHQWPATLVQPVGSPLSLECTVEGTSNPNLYWYRQAAGRGLQLLFYSVGIGQISSEVPQNLSASRPQDRQFILSSKKLLLSDSGFYLCARGVTGGRRDEQFFGPGTRLTVL.

Many counts were recorded for this clonotype. V gene TRBV6-1 combines with J gene TRBJ2-7, with 9 bases lining up with TRBD1. CDR1 MNHNS and CDR2 SASEGT come from the germline V gene. Losses at the gene ends were 10 bases for V and 7 bases for J; bases not matched to a gene: 8. This CDR3 spans 12 amino acids. Written as DNA, the CDR3 is TGTGCCACCACAACAGGGGGCGGTGAGCAGTACTTC. It codes for CATTTGGGEQYF.

This clonotype was picked up many times. V is TRBV3-1 and J is TRBJ1-1; the D gene is possibly TRBD1 (5 bases). Germline CDR1 and CDR2: LGHDT and YNNKEL (reference sequence). Trimming took off 1 base at V and 10 bases at J, with 10 bases between the two ends. The CDR3 length is 12 residues. The CDR3 spells CASSQVDRGAFF. In nucleotides, the CDR3 is TGTGCCAGCAGCCAAGTCGACAGAGGAGCTTTCTTT.

The chain has TRBV3-1 and TRBJ1-3; unclear D gene. The CDR3 extends over 13 amino acids. Germline V gives CDR1 LGHDT, CDR2 YNNKEL (reference sequence). Trimming took off 1 base at V and 2 bases at J, with 3 bases between the two ends. CDR3 loop: CASSQVPGNTIYF. The CDR3 DNA reads TGTGCCAGCAGCCAAGTCCCTGGAAACACCATATATTTT.

The chain uses TRBV3-1 and TRBJ1-4; D is possibly TRBD1 (6 bases). The CDR3 contains 13 residues. In germline, CDR1 is LGHDT, CDR2 YNNKEL (reference sequence). V gave up 3 bases and J gave up 8 bases, with 10 bases separating them. The CDR3 DNA reads TGTGCCAGCAGCCAGAACAGGGCCGAAAAACTGTTTTTT. Amino acid sequence: CASSQNRAEKLFF.

Only a few counts were recorded for this clonotype. V is TRBV5-6 and J is TRBJ1-2; the match to TRBD1 covers 12 bases. The CDR3 has 16 amino acids. The ends lost 6 bases at V and 5 bases at J; junction bases unmatched: 11. Per the germline V gene, CDR1 is SGHDT and CDR2 is YYEEEE. CDR3 coding DNA: TGTGCCAGCAACTCTGGGACAGGGGGCTTCGGGTATGGCTACACCTTC. It yields the protein CASNSGTGGFGYGYTF.

About this clonotype itself: A read error is possible here, since a much larger clone lies one base away. The rearrangement links TRBV10-2 to TRBJ1-5; D is perhaps TRBD1 (6 bases). CDR3 length: 14 amino acids. Germline V lookup: CDR1 WSHSY, CDR2 SAAADI. The chain's CDR3 is CASRQGPSNQPRHF. CDR3 DNA sequence: TGCGCCAGCAGACAGGGACCTAGCAATCAGCCCCGGCATTTT.

This sequence joins TRBV5-1 and TRBJ2-5; 7 bases are shared with TRBD2. V shed 4 bases, J shed 3 bases, and the junction held 6 bases outside the gene matches. This CDR3 is built from 14 residues. CDR1 SGHRS and CDR2 YFSETQ come from the germline V gene. CDR3: CASSGGGSKETQYF. The DNA for the CDR3 is TGCGCCAGCAGCGGGGGGGGGTCAAAAGAGACCCAGTACTTC.

V gene TRBV6-1 combines with J gene TRBJ2-3; possible D gene TRBD2, 5 bases. Germline V gives CDR1 MNHNS, CDR2 SASEGT. The CDR3 is 14 residues long. V shed 3 bases and J shed 10 bases, with 17 bases lying between them. CDR3 nucleotide sequence: TGTGCCAGCAGTGACCACGGGAACCTGGATGCGCAGTATTTT. It is translated as CASSDHGNLDAQYF.

This clonotype has a handful of counts. The rearrangement links TRBV7-9 to TRBJ2-1, with TRBD2 matching over 13 bases. Germline trimming cut 5 bases from V and 10 bases from J; bases unmatched to any gene: 11. The CDR3 has 16 amino acids. The germline V gene encodes CDR1 SEHNR and CDR2 FQNEAQ (reference sequence). This CDR3 is CASSPTLAGGRSEQFF. The CDR3 nucleotides are TGTGCCAGCAGCCCAACACTAGCGGGGGGGCGGTCGGAGCAGTTCTTC.

This clonotype was seen only a few times. In DNA form, the CDR3 reads TGTGCCAGCAGCCGGACAGGTTATGAGCAGTTCTTC. Its translation is CASSRTGYEQFF. The J gene is TRBJ2-1, the V gene TRBV7-3, with 7 bases identical to TRBD1. V gave up 5 bases and J gave up 8 bases; unmatched junction bases: 3. Germline V lookup: CDR1 SGHTA, CDR2 FQGTGA. The CDR3 spans 12 residues.

This clonotype was seen many times. This chain connects TRBV20-1 to TRBJ2-7, with 10 bases lining up with TRBD2. The J segment lost 3 bases and the V segment lost 8 bases, leaving 7 bases of the junction unmatched. The CDR3 has 13 amino acids. From germline, CDR1 is DFQATT and CDR2 SNEGSKA (reference sequence). The DNA for the CDR3 is TGCAGTACAGAGCGGGAGGGCCTCTACGAGCAGTACTTC. The encoded protein is CSTEREGLYEQYF.

The table lists this clonotype with many counts. The J gene is TRBJ1-6, the V gene TRBV2, with 9 bases identical to TRBD1. CDR3 size: 15 residues. CDR1 is SNHLY, CDR2 FYNNEI, per germline. Trimming at V came to 6 bases and at J to 9 bases, leaving 9 bases not matched to a gene. The CDR3 DNA sequence: TGTGCCAGCAGAGCAACCGGGACAGGGCTTTCACCCCTCCACTTT. Its protein is CASRATGTGLSPLHF. Filled out from reference TRBV2 and TRBJ1-6, the complete variable domain reads EPEVTQTPSHQVTQMGQEVILRCVPISNHLYFYWYRQILGQKVEFLVSFYNNEISEKSEIFDDQFSVERPDGSNFTLKIRSTKLEDSAMYFCASRATGTGLSPLHFGNGTRLTVT.

This clonotype has a count of ten or more. V usage is TRBV5-1 and J usage is TRBJ2-2; TRBD1 matches at 8 bases. CDR1 SGHRS and CDR2 YFSETQ come from the germline V gene. Trimming took 4 bases from V and 7 from J; bases not matched to a gene: 15. The CDR3 consists of 17 residues. The CDR3 DNA reads TGCGCCAGCAGCACGGACAGGGCACTAATTAGTAGCGGGGAGCTGTTTTTT. The encoded protein is CASSTDRALISSGELFF.

A remark on this clonotype: This could be a read error, since a much larger clone is one nucleotide away. The chain carries TRBV20-1 and TRBJ1-2; no clear D. Germline assignment: CDR1 DFQATT and CDR2 SNEGSKA (reference sequence). This CDR3 contains 12 residues. Deletions cut 3 bases from V and 4 bases from J, with 9 bases between. CDR3 sequence (DNA): TGCAGTGCTAGGGATCATCCCTATGGCTACACCTTC. Its translation: CSARDHPYGYTF.

The chain has TRBV4-2 and TRBJ2-6; perhaps TRBD1 as D (7 bases). CDR1 is LGHNA and CDR2 is YNFKEQ in the germline V gene. Trimming took off 2 bases at V and 0 bases at J, with 17 bases between the two ends. This CDR3 spans 19 amino acids. As DNA, the CDR3 is TGTGCCAGCAGCCAACGATGGCCAGGGGGGACCTCTGGGGCCAACGTCCTGACTTTC. Its translation: CASSQRWPGGTSGANVLTF.